The 27 T cell receptor beta chains listed next were all sequenced from one sample in a study of control samples from healthy donors and cancer patients. Sequencing used immunoSEQ multiplex PCR; TCRdb keeps in-frame clones, though not all of them. Of approximately 100,000 clones in the sample, roughly 88% were seen once. The specimen was blood. The origin of the receptors is a man aged 25-45 years in good health.

This rearrangement joins TRBV24-1 to TRBJ2-1; TRBD2 matches 9 bases. The CDR3 has 19 residues. The germline V gene has CDR1 KGHDR and CDR2 SFDVKD. V gave up 3 bases and J gave up 4 bases; unmatched junction bases: 15. CDR3 nucleotides: TGTGCCACCAGTGATCCCCAAGGGATAGCGGGAGATAGATACAATGAGCAGTTCTTC. Translating it yields CATSDPQGIAGDRYNEQFF.

On this clone itself: Mismatch with germline at one junction end may stem from a read error. The V call is TRBV4-2, the J call TRBJ2-7; 9 nucleotides agree with TRBD2. The CDR3 covers 15 residues. Germline V gene sequence: CDR1 LGHNA, CDR2 YNFKEQ. In DNA, the CDR3 is TGTGCCAGCAGCCAAGATACGATAATAGCGGGAGAGCGGTACTTC. This codes for CASSQDTIIAGERYF.

The genes are TRBV18 and TRBJ1-1; no firm D call. CDR1 is KGHSH, CDR2 LQKENI, per germline. Trimming stripped 1 base from V and 0 bases from J, with 15 bases between. This CDR3 spans 17 amino acids. Here the CDR3 DNA reads TGTGCCAGCTCACCACTCGACCGACCTCCGATGAACACTGAAGCTTTCTTT. Its translation is CASSPLDRPPMNTEAFF.

The chain combines TRBV9 with TRBJ2-5; possibly TRBD1 or TRBD2 for D (5 bases each). This CDR3 contains 13 residues. CDR1 and CDR2 (germline): SGDLS, YYNGEE. Trimming pared 2 bases from V and 3 bases from J, leaving 8 bases between. CDR3 in DNA: TGTGCCAGCAGCGTGGGACGGGAAGAGACCCAGTACTTC. It encodes CASSVGREETQYF.

This clone was observed a few times. The V and J genes are TRBV27 and TRBJ1-1; D gene uncertain. V was shortened by 5 bases and J by 5 bases, with 15 bases between the two germline ends. The CDR3 is 14 amino acids. CDR1 is MNHEY and CDR2 is SMNVEV in the germline V gene (reference sequence). CDR3 DNA sequence: TGTGCCAGCAGTCCGGGCCCCCGGCGGACTGAAGCTTTCTTT. The encoded protein is CASSPGPRRTEAFF.

The V and J genes are TRBV5-1 and TRBJ2-3, with TRBD1 as a possible D gene (6 bases). Germline V gene lookup returns CDR1 SGHRS and CDR2 YFSETQ. V dropped 3 bases and J dropped 0 bases, with 14 bases sitting between them. The length of the CDR3 is 16 residues. CDR3 coding DNA: TGCGCCAGCAGCTCAGGGACACAAGGAAGCACAGATACGCAGTATTTT. Protein sequence: CASSSGTQGSTDTQYF.

The genes are TRBV27 and TRBJ2-5; TRBD1 might be the D (6 bases). This CDR3 region has 10 residues. V lost 10 bases to trimming and J lost 3 bases, with 6 bases between them. Germline-derived CDR1 and CDR2 are MNHEY and SMNVEV (reference sequence). DNA of the CDR3: TGTGCCACAGGGGAAGAGACCCAGTACTTC. Its translation: CATGEETQYF.

About this clone itself: Other DNA sequences in the sample encode the same CDR3. V and J are TRBV3-1 (or the pseudogene TRBV3-2) and TRBJ2-7; no definite D call. Trimming removed 0 bases from V and 3 bases from J, with 3 bases in between. The germline V gene encodes CDR1 LGHDT and CDR2 YNNKEL (reference sequence). The CDR3 loop spans 12 amino acids. The CDR3 region has the DNA TGTGCCAGCAGCCAAGACCGCTACGAGCAGTACTTC. This sequence encodes CASSQDRYEQYF.

The V gene is TRBV6-5, the J gene TRBJ2-7; perhaps TRBD1 as D (5 bases). The CDR3 is 13 residues long. Trimming stripped 3 bases from V and 2 bases from J, with 8 bases between. Germline assignment: CDR1 MNHEY and CDR2 SVGAGI. This CDR3 reads CASSYQGTYEQYF. CDR3 coding DNA: TGTGCCAGCAGTTATCAGGGCACCTACGAGCAGTACTTC.

This chain connects TRBV28 to TRBJ2-2; tentatively, D is TRBD1 (5 bases). The CDR3 consists of 15 residues. The V gene lost 2 bases and the J gene lost 4 bases, with 11 bases spanning the gap. Germline CDR1 MDHEN, CDR2 SYDVKM. CDR3 bases: TGTGCCAGCAGTTTAGACCGACAGTTCACCGGGGAGCTGTTTTTT. This sequence encodes CASSLDRQFTGELFF.

This rearrangement joins TRBV7-6 to TRBJ2-1, with 16 bases identical to TRBD2. The trim removed 5 bases at V and 1 base at J, leaving 8 bases unmatched. This CDR3 comprises 19 residues. CDR1 SGHVS and CDR2 FNYEAQ come from the germline V gene. CDR3 loop: CASSHGTSGRAGSYNEQFF. DNA of the CDR3: TGTGCCAGCAGCCACGGGACTAGCGGGAGGGCCGGGTCCTACAATGAGCAGTTCTTC.

This clone was observed a single time. This chain uses TRBV2 with TRBJ1-2; TRBD1 might be the D (5 bases). The germline V gene has CDR1 SNHLY and CDR2 FYNNEI. The CDR3 is 12 residues long. The V end was cut by 3 bases, the J end by 8 bases, with 10 bases between. The CDR3: CASSEGVGGYTF. In DNA form, the CDR3 reads TGTGCCAGCAGTGAGGGGGTAGGGGGCTACACCTTC.

The rearrangement uses TRBV13 and TRBJ1-1; D is unclear. The CDR3 is 14 residues long. Between the trimmed V and J ends, which lost 7 bases and 0 bases, there was a span of 12 bases. Germline V gene data show CDR1 as PRHDT and CDR2 as FYEKMQ (reference sequence). The CDR3, as DNA: TGTGCCAGCAAGGAGGGAACCGTGAACACTGAAGCTTTCTTT. This translates into CASKEGTVNTEAFF.

This clone was seen a single time. The V call is TRBV7-2, the J call TRBJ2-7, with D possibly being TRBD2 (6 bases). Germline V gene data show CDR1 as SGHTA and CDR2 as FQGNSA. V dropped 6 bases and J dropped 4 bases, with 25 bases sitting between them. This CDR3 spans 17 amino acids. The CDR3 here is CASRPGFAYAGGYEQYF. Written as DNA, the CDR3 is TGTGCCAGCAGACCCGGGTTCGCCTATGCTGGGGGGTACGAGCAGTACTTC.

The chain recombines TRBV19 with TRBJ2-2; D not certain. The CDR3 spans 12 residues. Germline V gene data show CDR1 as LNHDA and CDR2 as SQIVND (reference sequence). Trimming stripped 3 bases from V and 6 bases from J, with 5 bases between. CDR3 coding DNA: TGTGCCAGTAGTATGGTGGCCGGGGAGCTGTTTTTT. Protein sequence: CASSMVAGELFF. The full variable domain, in which reference TRBV19 and TRBJ2-2 provide the parts outside the CDR3, is DGGITQSPKYLFRKEGQNVTLSCEQNLNHDAMYWYRQDPGQGLRLIYYSQIVNDFQKGDIAEGYSVSREKKESFPLTVTSAQKNPTAFYLCASSMVAGELFFGEGSRLTVL.

This chain connects TRBV24-1 to TRBJ2-3; D is undetermined. CDR3 length: 14 residues. The germline CDR1 and CDR2 sequences are KGHDR and SFDVKD. The V end was cut by 5 bases, the J end by 6 bases, with 14 bases between. CDR3 nucleotides: TGTGCCACCAGTGTTGGCATAAGGTTGGATACGCAGTATTTT. Translation: CATSVGIRLDTQYF.

The chain couples TRBV3-1 (or the pseudogene TRBV3-2) to TRBJ2-7; 9 nucleotides match TRBD1. V shed 0 bases, J shed 5 bases, and the junction held 14 bases outside the gene matches. CDR1 LGHDT and CDR2 YNNKEL come from the germline V gene (reference sequence). The CDR3 is 18 residues long. The DNA of the CDR3 is TGTGCCAGCAGCCAAGATTACGGAGTCCCGGGACAGGGCGACGAGCAGTACTTC. Translating gives CASSQDYGVPGQGDEQYF.

This clone was recorded a few times. The chain couples TRBV12-3 or TRBV12-4 to TRBJ2-2, with no clear D. The V gene lost 3 bases and the J gene lost 9 bases, with 8 bases spanning the gap. This CDR3 contains 12 residues. The CDR3 bases are TGTGCCAGCAGTTTGGGTTCCTGGGAGCTGTTTTTT. Its translation is CASSLGSWELFF.

The V call is TRBV5-1, the J call TRBJ2-6; 9 nucleotides align to TRBD1. CDR1 and CDR2 from the germline V gene are SGHRS and YFSETQ. This CDR3 is 18 amino acids long. The V and J ends lost 7 bases and 0 bases, in that order; junction bases with no gene match: 11. The CDR3 loop is CASGPGQGPRSGANVLTF. The CDR3 bases are TGCGCCAGCGGACCGGGACAGGGACCCCGCTCTGGGGCCAACGTCCTGACTTTC.

The V gene is TRBV27, the J gene TRBJ2-7; D is perhaps TRBD2 (6 bases). The CDR3 is 14 amino acids. Trimming stripped 1 base from V and 2 bases from J, with 9 bases between. Germline V gives CDR1 MNHEY, CDR2 SMNVEV (reference sequence). Here the CDR3 reads CASSLYRGTYEQYF. The CDR3 coding sequence is TGTGCCAGCAGTTTATATCGCGGGACCTACGAGCAGTACTTC.

The chain employs TRBV6-2 or TRBV6-3 and TRBJ1-2; unclear D gene. CDR1 MNHEY and CDR2 SVGEGT come from the germline V gene. V was shortened by 4 bases and J by 4 bases, with 13 bases between the two germline ends. This CDR3 is 14 amino acids long. CDR3 region: CASSSPPHSYGYTF. The CDR3, as DNA: TGTGCCAGCAGTTCACCCCCGCATTCCTATGGCTACACCTTC.

The chain couples TRBV28 to TRBJ1-3; a possible D gene is TRBD1 (5 bases). The CDR3 spans 16 residues. V was cut by 3 bases and J by 2 bases, with 14 bases left in between. CDR1 and CDR2 (germline): MDHEN, SYDVKM. Written as DNA, the CDR3 is TGTGCCAGCAGTTTCGGGGCAGACATCACTGGAAACACCATATATTTT. Translated: CASSFGADITGNTIYF.

J is TRBJ2-5 and V is TRBV7-3; no clear D. CDR1 is SGHTA, CDR2 FQGTGA, per germline. The V end was cut by 1 base, the J end by 0 bases, with 3 bases between. The CDR3 runs to 13 residues. The CDR3 bases are TGTGCCAGCAGCTTAATTTACCAAGAGACCCAGTACTTC. This gives the protein CASSLIYQETQYF. Full variable domain (outside the CDR3, taken from reference TRBV7-3 and TRBJ2-5): GAGVSQTPSNKVTEKGKYVELRCDPISGHTALYWYRQSLGQGPEFLIYFQGTGAADDSGLPNDRFFAVRPEGSVSTLKIQRTERGDSAVYLCASSLIYQETQYFGPGTRLLVL.

The chain is built from TRBV7-9 and TRBJ2-1; D is uncertain. Trimming stripped 5 bases from V and 7 bases from J, with 18 bases between. This CDR3 region has 15 residues. Germline CDR1 SEHNR, CDR2 FQNEAQ (reference sequence). CDR3 protein: CASSLSSGRRNEQFF. The CDR3 nucleotides read TGTGCCAGCAGCCTGTCTTCGGGTAGGCGGAATGAGCAGTTCTTC.

The sample holds one count of this clone. V gene TRBV27 combines with J gene TRBJ2-2; 8 positions agree with TRBD1. Trimming at V came to 0 bases and at J to 1 base, leaving 1 base not matched to a gene. The CDR3 totals 16 residues. Germline CDR1 is MNHEY and CDR2 is SMNVEV (reference sequence). The DNA of the CDR3 is TGTGCCAGCAGTTTATCGGACAGGGTGAACACCGGGGAGCTGTTTTTT. As protein: CASSLSDRVNTGELFF.

This chain joins TRBV7-2 and TRBJ1-2; 12 bases fit TRBD1. CDR1 is SGHTA and CDR2 is FQGNSA in the germline V gene. This CDR3 spans 14 amino acids. After removal of 5 bases from V and 6 bases from J, the junction contained 4 bases not matched to a gene. The CDR3 sequence: CASSGTGGRDGYTF. CDR3 sequence (DNA): TGTGCCAGCAGCGGGACAGGGGGCCGGGATGGCTACACCTTC. Supplemented by reference TRBV7-2 and TRBJ1-2, the full variable domain reads GAGVSQSPSNKVTEKGKDVELRCDPISGHTALYWYRQSLGQGLEFLIYFQGNSAPDKSGLPSDRFSAERTGGSVSTLTIQRTQQEDSAVYLCASSGTGGRDGYTFGSGTRLTVV.

CDR3 amino acids: CASSLEAGPREQYF. The CDR3 DNA follows: TGTGCCAGCAGCTTGGAGGCGGGACCACGCGAGCAGTACTTC. This chain uses TRBV5-4 with TRBJ2-7; D perhaps matches TRBD2 (6 bases). The V gene lost 0 bases and the J gene lost 6 bases, with 13 bases spanning the gap. The CDR3 has 14 residues. CDR1 SGHNT and CDR2 YYREEE come from the germline V gene (reference sequence).